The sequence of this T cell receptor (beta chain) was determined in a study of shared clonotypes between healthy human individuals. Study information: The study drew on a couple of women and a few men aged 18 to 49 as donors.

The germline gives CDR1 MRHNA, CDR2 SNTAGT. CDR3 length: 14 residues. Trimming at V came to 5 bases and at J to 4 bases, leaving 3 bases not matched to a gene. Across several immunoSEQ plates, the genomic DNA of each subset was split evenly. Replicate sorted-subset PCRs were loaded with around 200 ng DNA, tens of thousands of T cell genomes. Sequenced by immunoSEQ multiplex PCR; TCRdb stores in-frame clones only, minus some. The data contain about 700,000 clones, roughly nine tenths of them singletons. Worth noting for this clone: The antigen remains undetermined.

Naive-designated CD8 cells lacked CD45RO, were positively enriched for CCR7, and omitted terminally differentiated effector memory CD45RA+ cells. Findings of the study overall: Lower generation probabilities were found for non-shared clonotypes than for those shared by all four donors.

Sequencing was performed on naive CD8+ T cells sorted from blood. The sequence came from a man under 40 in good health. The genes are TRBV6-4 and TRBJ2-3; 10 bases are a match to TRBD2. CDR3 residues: CASSLLAGSDTQYF. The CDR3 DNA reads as TGTGCCAGCAGTTTACTAGCGGGATCAGATACGCAGTATTTT.